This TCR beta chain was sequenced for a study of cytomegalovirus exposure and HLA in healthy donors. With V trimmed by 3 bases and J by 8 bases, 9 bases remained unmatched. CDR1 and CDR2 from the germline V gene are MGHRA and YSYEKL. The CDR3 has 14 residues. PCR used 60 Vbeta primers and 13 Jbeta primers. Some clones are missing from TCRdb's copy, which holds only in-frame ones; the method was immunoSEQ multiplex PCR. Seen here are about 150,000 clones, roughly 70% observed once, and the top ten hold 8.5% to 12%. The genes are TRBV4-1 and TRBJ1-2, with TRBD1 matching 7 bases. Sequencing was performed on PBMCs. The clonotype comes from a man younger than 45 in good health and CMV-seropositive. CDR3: CASSHGIGGLGYTF. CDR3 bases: TGCGCCAGCAGCCATGGTATAGGGGGCTTAGGCTACACCTTC.